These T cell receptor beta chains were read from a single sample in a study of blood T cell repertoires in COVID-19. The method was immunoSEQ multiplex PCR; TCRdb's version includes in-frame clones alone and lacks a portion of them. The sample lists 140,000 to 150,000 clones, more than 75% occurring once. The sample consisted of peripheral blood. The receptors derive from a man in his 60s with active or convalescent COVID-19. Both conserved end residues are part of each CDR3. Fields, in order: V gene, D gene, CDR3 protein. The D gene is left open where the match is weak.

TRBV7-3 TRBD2 CASSLRGGSPYEQYF
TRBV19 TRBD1 CASSPRDRYGETQYF
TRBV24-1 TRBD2 CATSDLTLAGAEQFF
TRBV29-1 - CSVAEAARRETQYF
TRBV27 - CASSFGGAFGPDTQYF
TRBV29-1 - CSVEEGGYEQYF
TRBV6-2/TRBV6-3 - CASSYRPKGDGYTF
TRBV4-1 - CASSQPGEDRNYTF
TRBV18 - CASSSVLGVPGNTIYF
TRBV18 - CASSEEKSNTIYF
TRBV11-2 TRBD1 CASSLQGAYNSPLHF
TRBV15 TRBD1 CATSREGQGSYEQYF
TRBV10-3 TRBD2 CAISESQSGARETQYF
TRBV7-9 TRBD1 CASEQQTGDTEAFF
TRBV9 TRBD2 CASSRGGYEQYF
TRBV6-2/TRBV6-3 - CASSFRLEQYF
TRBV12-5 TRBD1 CASGLVGTGRHTQYF
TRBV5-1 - CASSSLLQGEDEQFF
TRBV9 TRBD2 CASSATSDNTGELFF
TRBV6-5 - CASILAVNTDTQYF
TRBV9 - CASSSGTYNSPLHF
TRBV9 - CASSPGGGYGYTF
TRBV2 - CASSARGAPHF